A single sample is the source of the 9 T cell receptor beta chains below, sequenced in a study of cytomegalovirus exposure and HLA in healthy donors. The PCR contained 60 Vbeta and 13 Jbeta primers. The method was immunoSEQ multiplex PCR; TCRdb's version includes in-frame clones alone and lacks a portion of them. Here the sample spans about 140,000 clones, approximately 86% being singletons. Source material: PBMCs. The receptors here all came from a woman in her 40s in good health and CMV-seronegative.

The rearrangement joins TRBV5-1 to TRBJ2-3; perhaps TRBD1 as D (6 bases). The CDR3 runs to 14 residues. In germline, CDR1 is SGHRS, CDR2 YFSETQ. The V end was cut by 4 bases, the J end by 2 bases, with 11 bases between. The CDR3 protein is CASSGRTATDTQYF. The CDR3 nucleotides read TGCGCCAGCAGCGGCCGGACAGCCACAGATACGCAGTATTTT. Drawing the rest from reference TRBV5-1 and TRBJ2-3, the complete variable domain is KAGVTQTPRYLIKTRGQQVTLSCSPISGHRSVSWYQQTPGQGLQFLFEYFSETQRNKGNFPGRFSGRQFSNSRSEMNVSTLELGDSALYLCASSGRTATDTQYFGPGTRLTVL.

DNA for the CDR3: TGTGCCAGCAGGGGGACAGGCGCCCTTGGGGGAGGCTACACCTTC. Its protein is CASRGTGALGGGYTF. The V call is TRBV27, the J call TRBJ1-2, with TRBD1 matching 8 bases. CDR1 and CDR2 from the germline V gene are MNHEY and SMNVEV (reference sequence). Trimming cost V 6 bases and J 8 bases; bases outside gene matches: 14. The CDR3 consists of 15 residues.

The chain uses TRBV14 and TRBJ2-4; D gene ambiguous. This CDR3 is 16 amino acids long. Trimming left V 5 bases short and J 0 bases short, with 14 bases between. Germline CDR1 is SGHDN and CDR2 is FVKESK. The CDR3 DNA reads TGTGCCAGCAGCGAAGGTTCTAGTTTAGCCAAAAACATTCAGTACTTC. Translated: CASSEGSSLAKNIQYF. The variable domain in full, with the rest retrieved from reference TRBV14 and TRBJ2-4, is EAGVTQFPSHSVIEKGQTVTLRCDPISGHDNLYWYRRVMGKEIKFLLHFVKESKQDESGMPNNRFLAERTGGTYSTLKVQPAELEDSGVYFCASSEGSSLAKNIQYFGAGTRLSVL.

This clone has just one count. V and J are TRBV5-5 and TRBJ2-3; 10 bases align to TRBD2. The ends lost 5 bases at V and 4 bases at J; junction bases unmatched: 10. The CDR3 consists of 16 residues. The germline gives CDR1 SGHKS, CDR2 YYEKEE (reference sequence). DNA of the CDR3: TGTGCCAGCAGTTCCGGTCTAGCGGGAGACGCAGATACGCAGTATTTT. This codes for CASSSGLAGDADTQYF. The full variable domain, in which reference TRBV5-5 and TRBJ2-3 provide the parts outside the CDR3, is DAGVTQSPTHLIKTRGQQVTLRCSPISGHKSVSWYQQVLGQGPQFIFQYYEKEERGRGNFPDRFSARQFPNYSSELNVNALLLGDSALYLCASSSGLAGDADTQYFGPGTRLTVL.

The rearrangement joins TRBV29-1 to TRBJ1-2, with 7 bases that match TRBD1. Germline V gene lookup returns CDR1 SQVTM and CDR2 ANQGSEA. The V segment lost 8 bases and the J segment 3 bases; nucleotides outside the gene matches: 12. CDR3 length: 14 amino acids. CDR3 sequence: CSSWTGGQYYGYTF. The CDR3 DNA reads TGCAGCTCGTGGACAGGCGGACAATACTATGGCTACACCTTC.

The CDR3 DNA reads as TGTGCCAGCGGTGGGAGACAGGGTCGCACTGAAGCTTTCTTT. This translates into CASGGRQGRTEAFF. The chain has TRBV6-5 and TRBJ1-1; 7 nucleotides match TRBD1. The V segment lost 8 bases and the J segment 4 bases; nucleotides outside the gene matches: 10. Germline-derived CDR1 and CDR2 are MNHEY and SVGAGI. CDR3 length: 14 residues.

The V and J genes are TRBV5-4 and TRBJ1-1, with TRBD1 matching 12 bases. The J segment lost 5 bases and the V segment lost 1 base, leaving 6 bases of the junction unmatched. The CDR3 has 16 residues. CDR1 is SGHNT, CDR2 YYREEE, per germline (reference sequence). The CDR3 region is CASSLPGTGGWTEAFF. The CDR3 bases are TGTGCCAGCAGCTTGCCCGGGACAGGGGGCTGGACTGAAGCTTTCTTT.

The chain carries TRBV7-6 and TRBJ2-3; D may be TRBD2 (6 bases). Germline V gene data show CDR1 as SGHVS and CDR2 as FNYEAQ. This CDR3 region has 15 residues. Trimming left V 2 bases short and J 2 bases short, with 11 bases between. The CDR3: CASSLYGGNTDTQYF. In DNA form, the CDR3 reads TGTGCCAGCAGCTTATACGGGGGAAACACAGATACGCAGTATTTT.

The chain employs TRBV6-6 and TRBJ2-7; D uncertain. V lost 6 bases to trimming and J lost 7 bases, with 10 bases between them. Germline-derived CDR1 and CDR2 are MNHNY and SVGAGI (reference sequence). This CDR3 is built from 11 residues. The DNA of the CDR3 is TGTGCCAGCAGCCCCCGTGAGGAGCAGTACTTC. As protein: CASSPREEQYF.